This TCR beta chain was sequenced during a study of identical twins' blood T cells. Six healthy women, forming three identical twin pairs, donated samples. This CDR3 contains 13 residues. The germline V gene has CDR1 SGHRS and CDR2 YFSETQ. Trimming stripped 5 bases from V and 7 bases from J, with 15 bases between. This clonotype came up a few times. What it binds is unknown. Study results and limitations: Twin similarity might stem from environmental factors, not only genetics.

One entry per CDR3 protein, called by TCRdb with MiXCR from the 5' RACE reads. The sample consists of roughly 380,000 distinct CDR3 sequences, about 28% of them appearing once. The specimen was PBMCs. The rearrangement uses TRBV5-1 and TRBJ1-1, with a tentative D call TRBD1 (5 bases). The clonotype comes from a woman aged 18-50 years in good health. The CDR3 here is CASSWGTGREAFF. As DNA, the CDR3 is TGCGCCAGCAGTTGGGGGACGGGACGTGAAGCTTTCTTT. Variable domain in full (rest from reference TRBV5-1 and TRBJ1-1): KAGVTQTPRYLIKTRGQQVTLSCSPISGHRSVSWYQQTPGQGLQFLFEYFSETQRNKGNFPGRFSGRQFSNSRSEMNVSTLELGDSALYLCASSWGTGREAFFGQGTRLTVV.